In this sample, the clone carrying this T cell receptor beta chain turned up a few times. Its antigen remains unidentified. V was shortened by 0 bases and J by 8 bases, with 5 bases between the two germline ends. CDR3 length: 12 amino acids. Germline-derived CDR1 and CDR2 are SEHNR and FQNEAQ (reference sequence). This sample stems from a study of T-cell memory formation after mild COVID-19. Study results and caveats: From day 15 to 85, contracting clones were balanced between CD4 and CD8, whereas later expanders leaned toward CD4+. Most CD4+ clones that shrank were in CM and EM, while CD8+ ones turned up in EMRA. Detection of some responders pre-infection suggested pre-existing cross-reactive memory T cells participated.

TCRdb called the 5' RACE reads again in MiXCR, with one record for every CDR3 protein. This sample has nearly 110,000 distinct CDR3 sequences; over 15% occur once, and the top ten carry over 25%. The genes are TRBV7-9 and TRBJ2-1, with D unclear. The sequenced sample consisted of PBMCs or a T cell subset sorted from them (not recorded which). The receptor was derived from an adult woman who had mild COVID-19 (a few samples of this study predate the infection). Cell type and time point are not known. Here the CDR3 DNA reads TGTGCCAGCAGCTTAGCTGATCATGAGCAGTTCTTC. As protein: CASSLADHEQFF.